This T cell receptor (beta chain) was observed in a study of shared clonotypes between healthy human individuals. Study overall: The study used three CD4 naive, three CD4 memory, two CD8 naive and one CD8 memory plate per donor. Study-wide points: Of the naive CD4 clonotypes, about 5% were shared across a handful of donors. Sampling covered nothing but blood. Tissue TCR repertoires likely differ from those found in blood.

Positively selected for CCR7, the CD45RO-negative cells used as naive CD8 cells excluded terminally differentiated effector memory CD45RA+ cells. Data came from immunoSEQ multiplex PCR; TCRdb stores just in-frame clones and leaves some out. The sample records some 2.1 million clones, about 95% being singletons. Germline-derived CDR1 and CDR2 are MNHEY and SMNVEV (reference sequence). The CDR3 has 14 residues. V was clipped by 5 bases and J by 2 bases; unmatched bases: 2. As to this clone: Its matching antigen is unknown.

The sequenced sample consisted of naive CD8+ T cells sorted from blood. This receptor was identified in a man aged 18 to 30 in good health. The rearrangement joins TRBV27 to TRBJ1-5, with 8 nucleotides matching TRBD1. The chain's CDR3 is CASSHRGGNQPQHF. The CDR3 DNA sequence: TGTGCCAGCAGTCACAGGGGGGGCAATCAGCCCCAGCATTTT.